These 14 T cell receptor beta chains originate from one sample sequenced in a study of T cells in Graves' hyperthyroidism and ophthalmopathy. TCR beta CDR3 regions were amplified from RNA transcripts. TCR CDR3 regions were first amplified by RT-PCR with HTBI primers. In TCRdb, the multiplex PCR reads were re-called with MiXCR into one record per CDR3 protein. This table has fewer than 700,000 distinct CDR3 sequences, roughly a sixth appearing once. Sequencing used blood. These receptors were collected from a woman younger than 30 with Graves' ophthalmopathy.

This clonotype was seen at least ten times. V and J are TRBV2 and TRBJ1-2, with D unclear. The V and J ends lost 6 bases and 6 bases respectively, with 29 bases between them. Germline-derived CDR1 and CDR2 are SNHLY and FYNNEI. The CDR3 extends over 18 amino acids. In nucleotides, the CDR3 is TGTGCCAGCAGCGCGAACGGTGTCGGGATGGCCATGAGGAATGGCTACACCTTC. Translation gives CASSANGVGMAMRNGYTF.

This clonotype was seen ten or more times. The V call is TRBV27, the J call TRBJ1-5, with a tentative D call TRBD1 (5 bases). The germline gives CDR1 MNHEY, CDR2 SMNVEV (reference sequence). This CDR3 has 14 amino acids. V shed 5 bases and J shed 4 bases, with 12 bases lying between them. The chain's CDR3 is CASSLGPDNQPQHF. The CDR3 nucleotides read TGTGCCAGCAGTCTGGGACCCGATAATCAGCCCCAGCATTTT.

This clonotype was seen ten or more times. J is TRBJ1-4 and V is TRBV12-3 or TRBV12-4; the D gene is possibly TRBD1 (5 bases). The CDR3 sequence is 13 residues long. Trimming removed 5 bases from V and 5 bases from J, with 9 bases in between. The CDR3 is CASSRQLNEKLFF. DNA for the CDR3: TGTGCCAGCAGTCGACAGCTCAATGAAAAACTGTTTTTT.

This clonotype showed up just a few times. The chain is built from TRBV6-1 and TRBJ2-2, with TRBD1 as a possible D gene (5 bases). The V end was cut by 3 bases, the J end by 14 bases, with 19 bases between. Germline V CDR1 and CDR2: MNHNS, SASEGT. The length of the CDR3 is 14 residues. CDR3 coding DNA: TGTGCCAGCAGTGATATGGCTATCGTAGGGGTTCTGTTTTTT. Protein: CASSDMAIVGVLFF.

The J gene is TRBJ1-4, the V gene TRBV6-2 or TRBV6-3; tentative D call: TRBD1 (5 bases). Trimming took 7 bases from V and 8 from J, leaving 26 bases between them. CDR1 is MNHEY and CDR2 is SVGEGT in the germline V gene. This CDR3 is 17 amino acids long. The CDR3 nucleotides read TGTGCCAGCACCACTCCGGGACTTTCGGGATTCGGGGAAAAACTGTTTTTT. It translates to CASTTPGLSGFGEKLFF.

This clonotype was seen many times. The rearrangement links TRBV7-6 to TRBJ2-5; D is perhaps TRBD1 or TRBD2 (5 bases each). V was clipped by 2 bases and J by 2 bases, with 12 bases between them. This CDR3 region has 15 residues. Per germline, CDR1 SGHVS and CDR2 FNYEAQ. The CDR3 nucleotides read TGTGCCAGCAGCTTATGGGGGTTTCCACAAGAGACCCAGTACTTC. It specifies CASSLWGFPQETQYF.

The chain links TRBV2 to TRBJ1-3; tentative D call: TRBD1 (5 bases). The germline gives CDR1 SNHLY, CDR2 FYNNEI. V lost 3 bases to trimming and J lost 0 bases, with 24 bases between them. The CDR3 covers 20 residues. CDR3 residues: CASSDSICRSGRGSGNTIYF. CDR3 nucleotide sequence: TGTGCCAGCAGTGACTCGATCTGTCGCTCGGGACGGGGCTCTGGAAACACCATATATTTT.

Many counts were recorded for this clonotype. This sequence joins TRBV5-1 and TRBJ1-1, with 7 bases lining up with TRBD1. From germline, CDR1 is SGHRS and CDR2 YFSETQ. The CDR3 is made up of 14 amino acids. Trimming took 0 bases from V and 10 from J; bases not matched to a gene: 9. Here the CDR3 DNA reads TGCGCCAGCAGCTTGGAGGGGACAGCTTCGGGAGCTTTCTTT. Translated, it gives CASSLEGTASGAFF.

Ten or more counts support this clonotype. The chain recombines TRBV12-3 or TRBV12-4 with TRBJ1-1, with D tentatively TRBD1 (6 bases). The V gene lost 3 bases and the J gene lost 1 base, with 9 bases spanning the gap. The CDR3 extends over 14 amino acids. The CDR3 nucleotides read TGTGCCAGCAGTTTGTCAGGGGAGAACACTGAAGCTTTCTTT. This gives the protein CASSLSGENTEAFF.

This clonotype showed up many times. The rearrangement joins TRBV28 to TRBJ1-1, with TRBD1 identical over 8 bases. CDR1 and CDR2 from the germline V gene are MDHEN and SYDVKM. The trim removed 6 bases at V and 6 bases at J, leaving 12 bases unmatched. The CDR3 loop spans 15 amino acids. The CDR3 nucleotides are TGTGCCAGCAGGTCCCGGACAGGGAAATTTTCTGAAGCTTTCTTT. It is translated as CASRSRTGKFSEAFF.

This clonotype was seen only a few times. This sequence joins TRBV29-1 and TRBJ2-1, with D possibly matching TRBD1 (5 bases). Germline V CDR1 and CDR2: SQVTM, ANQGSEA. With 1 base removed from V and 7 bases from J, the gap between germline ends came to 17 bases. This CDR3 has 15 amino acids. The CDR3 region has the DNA TGCAGCGTTGAAGTACCAGGGTCCGCCCGGAATGAGCAGTTCTTC. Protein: CSVEVPGSARNEQFF.

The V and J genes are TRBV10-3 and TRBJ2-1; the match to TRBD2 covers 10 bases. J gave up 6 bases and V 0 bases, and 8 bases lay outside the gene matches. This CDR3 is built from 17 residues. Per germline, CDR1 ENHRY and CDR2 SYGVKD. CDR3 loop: CAISESPSGRNGNEQFF. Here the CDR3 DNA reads TGTGCCATCAGTGAGTCGCCTAGCGGGAGAAATGGCAATGAGCAGTTCTTC.

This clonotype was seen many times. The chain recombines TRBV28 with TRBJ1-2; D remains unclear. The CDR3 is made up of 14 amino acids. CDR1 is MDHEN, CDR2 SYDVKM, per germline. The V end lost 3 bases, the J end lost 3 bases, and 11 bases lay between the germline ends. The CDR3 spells CASSFLENYYGYTF. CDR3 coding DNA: TGTGCCAGCAGTTTCCTCGAAAACTACTATGGCTACACCTTC.

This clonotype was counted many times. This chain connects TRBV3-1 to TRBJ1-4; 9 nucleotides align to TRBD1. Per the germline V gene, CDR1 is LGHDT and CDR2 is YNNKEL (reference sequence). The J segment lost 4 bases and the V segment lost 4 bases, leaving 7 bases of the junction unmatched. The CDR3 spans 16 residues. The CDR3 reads CASSLRDRVGNEKLFF. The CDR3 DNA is TGTGCCAGCAGCCTCCGGGACAGGGTGGGTAATGAAAAACTGTTTTTT. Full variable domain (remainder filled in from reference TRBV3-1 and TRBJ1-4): DTAVSQTPKYLVTQMGNDKSIKCEQNLGHDTMYWYKQDSKKFLKIMFSYNNKELIINETVPNRFSPKSPDKAHLNLHINSLELGDSAVYFCASSLRDRVGNEKLFFGSGTQLSVL.